These T cell receptor beta chains were read from a single sample in a study of monozygotic twins with inflammatory bowel disease. TCRdb re-called the 5' RACE reads and catalogs CDR3 proteins one per entry, DNA excluded. In all, the sample yields about 140,000 distinct CDR3 sequences. Source material: blood. These receptors were taken from a human donor with ulcerative colitis or Crohn's disease, or a healthy co-twin of an affected twin (not recorded which). The CDR3 runs from the conserved cysteine through the conserved F or W.

TRBV12-3/TRBV12-4	TRBJ2-1	CASSSGRNEQFF
TRBV5-1	TRBJ2-7	CASSRGSPAEQYF
TRBV7-2	TRBJ1-1	CASSLQGTVDTEAFF
TRBV6-5	TRBJ2-4	CASSLLAKNIQYF
TRBV7-9	TRBJ1-3	CASSSLHRGFSGNTIYF
TRBV6-2/TRBV6-3	TRBJ2-7	CASSYGGTGRYEQYF
TRBV29-1	TRBJ2-1	CSTLRDGNNEQFF
TRBV20-1	TRBJ1-5	CSAYPFDRPASTQHF
TRBV20-1	TRBJ2-4	CSARDLSRTKNMQYF
TRBV30	TRBJ2-5	CAWSTDQETQYF
TRBV4-2	TRBJ2-4	CASSRNWGTSGGALLAKNIQYF
TRBV7-2	TRBJ2-2	CASSLAGHAGELFF
TRBV20-1	TRBJ2-2	CSAELQGMWNTGELFF
TRBV4-2	TRBJ2-5	CASSPGLEETQYF
TRBV20-1	TRBJ2-3	CSARLAGVRTDTQYF
TRBV19	TRBJ1-2	CASNNRVVGYGYTF
TRBV6-4	TRBJ2-4	CASTLFFPPPGGPGIAKNIQYF
TRBV19	TRBJ2-7	CASSSTITYEQYF
TRBV12-3/TRBV12-4	TRBJ2-2	CASSGQGVTGELFF
TRBV3-1	TRBJ1-1	CASSQDVMEGNTEAFF
TRBV18	TRBJ1-1	CASSTGQDTEAFF
TRBV19	TRBJ1-1	CASSQGGMNTEAFF
TRBV4-3	TRBJ2-1	CASSQSFGAGRGDEQFF
TRBV7-2	TRBJ2-3	CASSLSQGSTDTQYF
TRBV6-1	TRBJ1-5	CASSSRVYSNQPQHF
TRBV7-2	TRBJ2-3	CASSLAGGLDTQYF
TRBV27	TRBJ1-1	CASSFRGGVVGTEAFF
TRBV5-6	TRBJ2-1	CASSFSQGYNEQFF
TRBV10-2	TRBJ1-2	CASSGAARGYGYTF
TRBV6-6	TRBJ2-3	CASGGPSTDTQYF
TRBV10-2	TRBJ1-1	CASSEYTEAFF
TRBV9	TRBJ2-1	CASSVGGSPGSEQFF
TRBV25-1	TRBJ2-1	CASRLQGARSYNEQFF
TRBV5-1	TRBJ1-1	CASSFPGQHTEAFF
TRBV20-1	TRBJ2-5	CSAPHRAGGGETQYF
TRBV7-8	TRBJ2-3	CASSLSSPDTQYF
TRBV7-3	TRBJ1-3	CASSFGSSGNTIYF
TRBV24-1	TRBJ2-2	CATSDPWGAGTGELFF
TRBV5-1	TRBJ2-1	CASSSRDRAGNEQFF
TRBV19	TRBJ2-1	CASSKQMPGLAGGPYNEQFF
TRBV28	TRBJ1-2	CASSLSLQGGVNGYTF
TRBV7-2	TRBJ2-1	CASSLATGSSYNEQFF
TRBV10-3	TRBJ1-5	CAISEVEPGTAAQPQHF
TRBV20-1	TRBJ2-5	CSARVGIAGFQETQYF
TRBV20-1	TRBJ1-2	CSARVPGDYGYTF
TRBV7-3	TRBJ2-2	CASSLTPTGADTGELFF
TRBV5-1	TRBJ2-3	CASSLASSGGNTDTQYF
TRBV6-1	TRBJ1-6	CASSRTPGQNSPLHF
TRBV7-2	TRBJ2-5	CASSLTGPETQYF
TRBV11-2	TRBJ2-1	CASTMGLARGRGTNNEQFF
TRBV7-2	TRBJ1-5	CASSPHPNQPQHF
TRBV24-1	TRBJ1-5	CATANHLEKPQHF
TRBV29-1	TRBJ2-4	CSVTGVLAKNIQYF
TRBV4-1	TRBJ2-2	CASSLGTPNTGELFF
TRBV7-6	TRBJ1-1	CASSSDRARGEAFF
TRBV20-1	TRBJ1-4	CSARSTDRGGRKLFF
TRBV30	TRBJ2-5	CAWRSLAGGLQETQYF
TRBV19	TRBJ1-2	CASSIAVLDGYTF
TRBV7-2	TRBJ1-2	CASSLARNGYTF
TRBV2	TRBJ2-2	CASSDGGAGTGELFF